This record looks at one T cell receptor beta chain sequence and its context. TCRdb itself ran the RT-PCR reads through MiXCR, one entry per CDR3 protein. The sample consists of tens of thousands of distinct CDR3 sequences, about 48% of them appearing once. The sample is drawn from a study of patients and donors after allogeneic stem cell transplantation. CDR1 and CDR2 from the germline V gene are SEHNR and FQNEAQ (reference sequence). The ends lost 5 bases at V and 7 bases at J; junction bases unmatched: 8. CDR3 length: 15 residues. The chain carries TRBV7-9 and TRBJ1-4; 9 bases are shared with TRBD1. The sequencing sample was made of blood, either unsorted or a sorted T cell fraction (not recorded which). This clonotype originated in a human donor who was either an allogeneic HSCT recipient or a stem cell or donor lymphocyte infusion donor (not recorded which). It is not recorded whose cells these are; they may come from a transplant donor. The CDR3 loop is CASSPGDRAAEKLFF. Written as DNA, the CDR3 is TGTGCCAGCAGCCCTGGGGACAGGGCGGCTGAAAAACTGTTTTTT.